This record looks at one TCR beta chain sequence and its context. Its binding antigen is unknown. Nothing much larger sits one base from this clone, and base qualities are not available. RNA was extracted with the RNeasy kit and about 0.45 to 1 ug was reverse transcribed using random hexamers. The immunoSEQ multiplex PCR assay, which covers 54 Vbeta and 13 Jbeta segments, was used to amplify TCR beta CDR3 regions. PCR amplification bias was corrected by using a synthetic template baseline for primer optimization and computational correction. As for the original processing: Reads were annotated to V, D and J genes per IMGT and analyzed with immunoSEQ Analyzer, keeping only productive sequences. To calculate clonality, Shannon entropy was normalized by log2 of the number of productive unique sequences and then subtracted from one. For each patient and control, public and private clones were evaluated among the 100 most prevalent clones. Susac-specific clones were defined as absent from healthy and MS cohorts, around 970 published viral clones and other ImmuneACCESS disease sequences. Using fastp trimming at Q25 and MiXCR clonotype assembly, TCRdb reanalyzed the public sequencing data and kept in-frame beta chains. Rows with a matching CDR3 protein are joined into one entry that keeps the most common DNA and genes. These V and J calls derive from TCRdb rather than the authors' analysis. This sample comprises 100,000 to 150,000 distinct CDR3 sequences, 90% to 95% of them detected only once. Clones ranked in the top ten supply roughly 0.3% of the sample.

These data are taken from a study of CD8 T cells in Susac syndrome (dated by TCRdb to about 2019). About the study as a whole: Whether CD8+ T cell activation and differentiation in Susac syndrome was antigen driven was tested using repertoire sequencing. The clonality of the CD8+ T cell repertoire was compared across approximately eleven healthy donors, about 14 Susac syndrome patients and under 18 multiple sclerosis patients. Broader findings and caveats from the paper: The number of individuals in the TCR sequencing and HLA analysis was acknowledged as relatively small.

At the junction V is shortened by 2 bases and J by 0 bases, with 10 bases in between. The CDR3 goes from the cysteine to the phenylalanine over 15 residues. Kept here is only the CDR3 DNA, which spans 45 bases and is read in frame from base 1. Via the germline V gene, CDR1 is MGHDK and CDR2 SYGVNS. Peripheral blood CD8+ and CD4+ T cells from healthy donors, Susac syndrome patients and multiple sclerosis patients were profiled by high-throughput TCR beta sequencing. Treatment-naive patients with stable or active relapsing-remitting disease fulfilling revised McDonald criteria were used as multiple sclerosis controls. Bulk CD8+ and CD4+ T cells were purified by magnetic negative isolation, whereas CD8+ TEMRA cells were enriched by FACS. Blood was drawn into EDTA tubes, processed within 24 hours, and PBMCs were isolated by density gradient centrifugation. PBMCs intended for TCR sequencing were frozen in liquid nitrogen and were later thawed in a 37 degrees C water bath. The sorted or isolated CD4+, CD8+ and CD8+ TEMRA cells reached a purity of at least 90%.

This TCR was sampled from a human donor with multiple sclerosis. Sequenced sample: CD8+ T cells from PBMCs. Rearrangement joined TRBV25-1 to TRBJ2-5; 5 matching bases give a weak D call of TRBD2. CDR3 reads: CASSEGRHYQETQYF. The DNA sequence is TGTGCCAGCAGTGAAGGGAGACACTACCAAGAGACCCAGTACTTC. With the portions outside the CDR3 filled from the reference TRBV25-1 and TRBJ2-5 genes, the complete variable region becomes EADIYQTPRYLVIGTGKKITLECSQTMGHDKMYWYQQDPGMELHLIHYSYGVNSTEKGDLSSESTVSRIRTEHFPLTLESARPSHTSQYLCASSEGRHYQETQYFGPGTRLLVL.